The 21 T cell receptor beta chains below were found in one sample sequenced in a study of blood T cell repertoires in COVID-19. The table came from immunoSEQ multiplex PCR; TCRdb's copy has only in-frame clones and leaves some out. The sample consists of more than 55,000 clones, roughly 89% of them appearing once. The sample consisted of peripheral blood. Source of these receptors: a woman at least 80 years old with acute or convalescent COVID-19.

This chain connects TRBV11-3 to TRBJ1-6; D unclear. Germline CDR1 SGHNT, CDR2 YENEEA. V was clipped by 1 base and J by 6 bases, with 4 bases between them. The CDR3 covers 13 residues. CDR3 in amino acids: CASSLALNSPLHF. As DNA, the CDR3 is TGTGCCAGCAGCTTAGCCCTTAATTCACCCCTCCACTTT.

The chain is built from TRBV19 and TRBJ1-1; TRBD1 matches 8 bases. Trimming cost V 5 bases and J 4 bases; bases outside gene matches: 6. CDR1 and CDR2 from the germline V gene are LNHDA and SQIVND (reference sequence). The CDR3 is 14 residues long. Here the CDR3 DNA reads TGTGCCAGTAGTTTCAACAGGGGGGGCACTGAAGCTTTCTTT. This encodes CASSFNRGGTEAFF.

The chain recombines TRBV3-1 (or the pseudogene TRBV3-2) with TRBJ1-1; D ambiguous. The CDR3 totals 16 residues. V was trimmed by 4 bases and J by 0 bases, leaving 15 bases between them. The germline V gene encodes CDR1 LGHDT and CDR2 YNNKEL (reference sequence). CDR3 sequence reads: CASSRPKRALNTEAFF. The DNA for the CDR3 is TGTGCCAGCAGCCGGCCCAAGCGGGCTTTGAACACTGAAGCTTTCTTT.

The chain links TRBV19 to TRBJ2-7; the match to TRBD2 covers 10 bases. This CDR3 is built from 16 residues. With 1 base clipped from V and 3 bases from J, the junction kept 6 bases outside the gene matches. Germline V gene sequence: CDR1 LNHDA, CDR2 SQIVND (reference sequence). CDR3 loop: CASSIGGAGGLYEQYF. CDR3 in DNA: TGTGCCAGTAGTATAGGTGGAGCGGGGGGGCTCTACGAGCAGTACTTC.

CDR3 nucleotide sequence: TGCGCCAGCAGCCAAGATAATTGGGGGGGCGGAAACACCATATATTTT. Translation: CASSQDNWGGGNTIYF. The V call is TRBV4-1, the J call TRBJ1-3; D is perhaps TRBD1 (6 bases). The CDR3 length is 16 residues. In germline, CDR1 is MGHRA, CDR2 YSYEKL. V lost 0 bases and J lost 4, with 13 bases in between.

CDR3 nucleotide sequence: TGTGCCAGCAGCCTCCGGGAGGCCGGGGAGACCCAGTACTTC. Its protein product is CASSLREAGETQYF. J is TRBJ2-5 and V is TRBV3-1 (or the pseudogene TRBV3-2), with 7 bases that match TRBD2. CDR1 is LGHDT, CDR2 YNNKEL, per germline (reference sequence). The V and J ends lost 4 bases and 5 bases, in that order; junction bases with no gene match: 7. This CDR3 comprises 14 residues.

The chain carries TRBV12-5 and TRBJ2-7; possible D gene TRBD1, 6 bases. Germline assignment: CDR1 LGHNT and CDR2 FRNRAP. CDR3 length equals 14 residues. With 4 bases removed from V and 4 bases from J, the gap between germline ends came to 14 bases. CDR3 nucleotides: TGTGCTAGTGGTTCGTGGCAGGGGTCGTACGAGCAGTACTTC. Protein: CASGSWQGSYEQYF. The whole variable domain, remainder taken from reference TRBV12-5 and TRBJ2-7, is DARVTQTPRHKVTEMGQEVTMRCQPILGHNTVFWYRQTMMQGLELLAYFRNRAPLDDSGMPKDRFSAEMPDATLATLKIQPSEPRDSAVYFCASGSWQGSYEQYFGPGTRLTVT.

The rearrangement joins TRBV7-9 to TRBJ2-3; D gene ambiguous. The ends were cut back, 11 bases at V and 2 bases at J, with 11 bases in the middle. CDR1 is SEHNR, CDR2 FQNEAQ, per germline (reference sequence). This CDR3 is 12 amino acids long. The CDR3 DNA follows: TGTGCCGCACAGAGAAACACAGATACGCAGTATTTT. Translated, it gives CAAQRNTDTQYF.

This clone was found a few times. CDR3 DNA: TGTGCCAGCAGTATTACAGGAAATTCACCCCTCCACTTT. Residues: CASSITGNSPLHF. The chain combines TRBV9 with TRBJ1-6, with TRBD1 as a possible D gene (5 bases). There are 13 residues in the CDR3. V was pared by 5 bases and J by 7 bases, with 10 bases between. Germline V gives CDR1 SGDLS, CDR2 YYNGEE. The full variable domain, rest sourced from reference TRBV9 and TRBJ1-6, is DSGVTQTPKHLITATGQRVTLRCSPRSGDLSVYWYQQSLDQGLQFLIQYYNGEERAKGNILERFSAQQFPDLHSELNLSSLELGDSALYFCASSITGNSPLHFGNGTRLTVT.

The chain couples TRBV11-2 to TRBJ2-7; D gene uncertain. Germline loops: CDR1 SGHAT, CDR2 FQNNGV. The CDR3 covers 14 residues. Trimming removed 5 bases from V and 5 bases from J, with 16 bases in between. The CDR3 reads CASSPTRLAHEQYF. CDR3 sequence (DNA): TGTGCCAGCAGCCCAACGAGGTTAGCCCACGAGCAGTACTTC.

This clone showed up just a few times. V gene TRBV4-1 combines with J gene TRBJ2-3, with D maybe TRBD1 (5 bases). The germline CDR1 and CDR2 sequences are MGHRA and YSYEKL. CDR3 length equals 15 residues. Trimming left V 4 bases short and J 0 bases short, with 11 bases between. As DNA, the CDR3 is TGCGCCAGCAGCCCCAGGTCAGGGAGCACAGATACGCAGTATTTT. As protein: CASSPRSGSTDTQYF.

The chain is built from TRBV28 and TRBJ2-7; 7 bases are a match to TRBD2. From germline, CDR1 is MDHEN and CDR2 SYDVKM. The CDR3 contains 16 residues. V lost 2 bases to trimming and J lost 0 bases; unmatched junction nucleotides: 7. The CDR3: CASSLSGGSHSYEQYF. The DNA of the CDR3 is TGTGCCAGCAGTTTAAGTGGCGGGAGCCACTCCTACGAGCAGTACTTC.

The J gene is TRBJ2-1, the V gene TRBV29-1; 8 bases map to TRBD1. Germline V gene data show CDR1 as SQVTM and CDR2 as ANQGSEA. CDR3 size: 13 residues. With 7 bases clipped from V and 7 bases from J, the junction kept 9 bases outside the gene matches. The CDR3 DNA reads TGCAGCGCCCAGGGACAGGTCGCTAATGAGCAGTTCTTC. Amino acids: CSAQGQVANEQFF.

V and J are TRBV28 and TRBJ2-5; TRBD1 matches at 12 bases. The germline gives CDR1 MDHEN, CDR2 SYDVKM. There are 14 residues in the CDR3. V shed 7 bases and J 5 bases; nucleotides not matched to a gene: 5. CDR3 loop: CASNGDRGLETQYF. The CDR3, as DNA: TGTGCCAGCAATGGGGACAGGGGGCTTGAGACCCAGTACTTC.

The V call is TRBV6-5, the J call TRBJ1-2; the D is unclear. Germline values: CDR1 MNHEY, CDR2 SVGAGI. The V and J ends lost 7 bases and 2 bases respectively, with 17 bases between them. This CDR3 contains 15 residues. CDR3 DNA sequence: TGTGCCAGCACCCGGGGTTCCACCACAAACTATGGCTACACCTTC. Translation gives CASTRGSTTNYGYTF.

The gene calls are TRBV27 and TRBJ1-1, with a tentative D call TRBD1 (6 bases). Germline V gives CDR1 MNHEY, CDR2 SMNVEV (reference sequence). The CDR3 spans 15 residues. Deletions cut 4 bases from V and 1 base from J, with 13 bases between. CDR3 residues: CASSWGPGQNTEAFF. CDR3 nucleotide sequence: TGTGCCAGCAGTTGGGGGCCGGGACAGAACACTGAAGCTTTCTTT.

The chain has TRBV7-2 and TRBJ2-5, with TRBD2 as a possible D gene (5 bases). V lost 4 bases to trimming and J lost 6 bases, with 15 bases between them. Germline V gene data show CDR1 as SGHTA and CDR2 as FQGNSA. This CDR3 region has 14 residues. Written as DNA, the CDR3 is TGTGCCAGCAGCTCAATTGGGCCGGGAAAGACCCAGTACTTC. Translation: CASSSIGPGKTQYF.

V usage is TRBV2 and J usage is TRBJ1-1, with D possibly matching TRBD1 (5 bases). CDR3 length equals 13 residues. V gave up 7 bases and J gave up 4 bases, with 13 bases separating them. Germline assignment: CDR1 SNHLY and CDR2 FYNNEI. CDR3 DNA sequence: TGTGCCAGCAAAGGAGGGAGGGGCACTGAAGCTTTCTTT. This gives the protein CASKGGRGTEAFF.

The chain has TRBV25-1 and TRBJ2-1; TRBD2 agrees at 13 bases. Germline CDR1 and CDR2: MGHDK and SYGVNS. With 2 bases clipped from V and 8 bases from J, the junction kept 6 bases outside the gene matches. There are 16 residues in the CDR3. The DNA of the CDR3 is TGTGCCAGCAGTGAACTAACTAGCGGGGGGGCCGATGAGCAGTTCTTC. Its translation: CASSELTSGGADEQFF. Complete variable domain (other parts from reference TRBV25-1 and TRBJ2-1): EADIYQTPRYLVIGTGKKITLECSQTMGHDKMYWYQQDPGMELHLIHYSYGVNSTEKGDLSSESTVSRIRTEHFPLTLESARPSHTSQYLCASSELTSGGADEQFFGPGTRLTVL.

The chain recombines TRBV3-1 (or the pseudogene TRBV3-2) with TRBJ2-6, with D possibly matching TRBD2 (5 bases). The CDR3 spans 16 residues. Germline CDR1 and CDR2: LGHDT and YNNKEL (reference sequence). V gave up 1 base and J gave up 2 bases, with 9 bases separating them. CDR3 protein: CASSQASGTGANVLTF. The DNA of the CDR3 is TGTGCCAGCAGCCAAGCCTCGGGGACTGGGGCCAACGTCCTGACTTTC.

CDR3 region: CASRHPIIPTGELFF. The CDR3 DNA reads as TGTGCCAGCAGGCACCCTATAATCCCTACCGGGGAGCTGTTTTTT. V usage is TRBV6-5 and J usage is TRBJ2-2; unclear D gene. The CDR3 has 15 amino acids. In germline, CDR1 is MNHEY, CDR2 SVGAGI. V lost 6 bases and J 5 bases, leaving 16 bases between the germline ends.